The present TCR beta chain was sequenced within a study of shared T cell receptors in the human thymus (dated by TCRdb to the early 2020s). With regard to the full study: The study examined how self-reactive, shared T-cell receptor alpha chains are generated in the human thymus.

As for this clone: The clone's antigen remains unknown. Within one base of it there is no much larger clone, and no base qualities were kept.

Library method: the immunoSEQ multiplex PCR assay. TCRdb's version of the immuneACCESS table is confined to in-frame rearrangements and falls short of the full clone set. An unresolved V gene accounts for under half of the shortfall where checked; the remainder is of unknown origin. This sample comprises about 610,000 clones, approximately 87% of them detected only once. The ten most abundant clones make up roughly 0.0097% of the sample. The germline V gene sets CDR1 to SGDLS and CDR2 to YYNGEE. V is cut by 2 bases and J by 5 bases, and the space between the germline ends is 7 bases. The CDR3, cysteine through phenylalanine, is 13 amino acids long. The only DNA kept is the CDR3, 39 bases in frame from the first base. These records were also assigned to another study, of human thymus T cells. As the second study states: In Finland, the donors were immunologically healthy infants who were having open corrective cardiac surgery for congenital heart defects. Thymus tissue was collected as surgical resects that were removed during corrective cardiac surgery. V and J gene segment usage appeared biased in both thymic and peripheral blood repertoires. The related research found that thymic TCR repertoires overlapped highly between unrelated individuals. The study used about eight infant thymus samples plus four related peripheral blood samples to characterize TCR alpha and beta repertoires. The cohort included more than 5 male and two female infants, with donor ages spanning 7 to 244 days. Thymocytes were mechanically released from the tissue and were stored as pellets of about 9-33 million cells at -70 degrees C. A QIAsymphony instrument was used to extract genomic DNA from the frozen cell pellets. The immunoSEQ multiplex PCR assay was used to amplify the TCRB and TCRAD loci from a standardized amount of quality-controlled genomic DNA. The V(D)J region was spanned by amplicons of a length sufficient to cover the CDR3 and to identify V and J genes. Amplicon sequencing was performed on an Illumina platform through the commercial immunoSEQ service. Primer bias and sequencing errors were corrected using previously described methods, and TCRAD and TCRB definitions followed the IMGT database. Repertoires were analysed with immunoSEQ Analyzer 3.0 and VDJTools, covering basic statistics, V/J segment usage, diversity estimates, rarefaction and pairwise overlap. Diversity was estimated with Chao1, ChaoE, Efron-Thisted, Shannon and inverse Simpson indices, and also on datasets down-sampled to the smallest sample. Repertoire overlap used strict matching of CDR3 nucleotide sequence, V gene and J gene, with Jaccard-based multidimensional scaling clustering. On average, thymus samples yielded 810,000 or so unique TCRB clonotypes, whereas blood samples yielded some 92,000.

Sample: thymocytes. This TCR was sampled from a boy under three years old with a congenital heart defect. Donor details come from another sample of the same person, matched by shared clones. The chain is encoded by TRBV9 joined to TRBJ2-2, with no confident D gene call. This receptor has the CDR3 CASSVVQTGELFF. In nucleotides, the sequence is TGTGCCAGCAGCGTGGTCCAGACCGGGGAGCTGTTTTTT.